This T cell receptor (beta chain) was captured by sequencing in a study of blood T cell repertoires in COVID-19. On the study more broadly: Sites across the United States, Italy and Spain contributed samples from acute and convalescent COVID-19. Nucleic acid was either cDNA or gDNA, and it came from T cells, B-cell-depleted T cells, or PBMCs.

As processed by the authors: Estimation of nucleated cell counts was performed using reference gene primer amplification. The method was immunoSEQ multiplex PCR; TCRdb's version includes in-frame clones alone and lacks a portion of them. V and J calls and clone size come straight from that table; D and trimming were deduced from the DNA. The sample has fewer than 60,000 clones, about 85% seen once; the top ten hold about 9.4%. The CDR3 is 15 residues long. Trimming shortened V by 4 bases and J by 6 bases, and 13 bases separated the two germline ends. Germline values: CDR1 LGHDT, CDR2 YNNKEL (reference sequence).

This TCR was sampled from a human donor with acute or convalescent COVID-19. The donor label of this sample is uncertain. The sequencing input was peripheral blood. J is TRBJ1-6 and V is TRBV3-1 (or the pseudogene TRBV3-2), with a tentative D call TRBD1 (6 bases). The CDR3: CASSPPQGSNSPLHF. For the CDR3, the DNA is TGTGCCAGCAGCCCTCCCCAGGGGAGTAATTCACCCCTCCACTTT.